This T cell receptor (beta chain) emerged from a study of CD8 T cells in Susac syndrome. The CDR3 sequence is 13 residues long. The germline V gene has CDR1 MNHEY and CDR2 SVGEGT. V was shortened by 4 bases and J by 4 bases, with 7 bases between the two germline ends. The T cells that were sequenced for TCR beta were CD8+ and CD4+ cells from blood. The multiple sclerosis controls, all treatment-naive patients, had relapsing-remitting disease that was stable or active. Negative magnetic isolation gave CD8+ and CD4+ cells; FACS enriched CD8+ TEMRA. The authors reverse transcribed about 0.5 to 1 ug RNA with random hexamers. An immunoSEQ multiplex PCR amplified TCR beta CDR3 over 54 Vbeta and 13 Jbeta. TCRdb recomputed calls from the immunoSEQ multiplex PCR reads with MiXCR, one row per CDR3 protein. The table shows around 300,000 distinct CDR3 sequences, with approximately 85% occurring only once.

The TCR comes from a human donor with multiple sclerosis. The sequenced material came from CD8+ T cells from PBMCs. The gene calls are TRBV6-2 or TRBV6-3 and TRBJ2-2; D gene uncertain. The CDR3 loop reads CASSFRATGELFF. Written as DNA, the CDR3 is TGTGCCAGCAGTTTCCGGGCCACCGGGGAGCTGTTTTTT.